Here is one T cell receptor (beta chain) with its context. What it binds is unknown. This sample stems from a study of T cell responses to AZD1222 COVID-19 vaccine. Study summary: Investigators merged groups given second doses at roughly 4 or roughly 12 weeks. Study conclusions and caveats: Females made up more of the donors, who were largely white British, and clonal diversity may have come out too low.

Looked up from germline, CDR1 is MNHEY and CDR2 is SMNVEV (reference sequence). CDR3 length: 15 amino acids. V was trimmed by 4 bases and J by 4 bases, leaving 14 bases between them. Clones were read by immunoSEQ multiplex PCR, and TCRdb kept only the in-frame ones, dropping some. Here the sample spans fewer than 150,000 clones, over 75% being singletons. This chain links TRBV27 with TRBJ2-1; D possibly matches TRBD1 or TRBD2 (5 bases each). The clonotype comes from an adult in good health. Specimen: peripheral blood, collected on day 0 of AZD1222 vaccination. CDR3 nucleotides: TGTGCCAGCAGTTCAACAGGAGGATCATACAATGAGCAGTTCTTC. Translated: CASSSTGGSYNEQFF.